This TCR beta chain was recorded in a study of blood T cell repertoires in COVID-19. Turning to the study itself: Collection of acute and convalescent COVID-19 samples took place in the United States, Italy and Spain.

Using immunoSEQ multiplex PCR, the repertoire was profiled, and TCRdb retains in-frame clones only, with some absent. Of some 90,000 clones listed, 70% to 90% are singletons. Germline CDR1 SGHTA, CDR2 FQGTGA. V shed 5 bases, J shed 1 base, and the junction held 0 bases outside the gene matches. The length of the CDR3 is 14 residues. This sequence originates from a man aged 45-65 years with acute or convalescent COVID-19. Sequencing was performed on peripheral blood. This chain connects TRBV7-3 to TRBJ2-1, with TRBD2 identical over 9 bases. Written as DNA, the CDR3 is TGTGCCAGCAGCAGCGGGGGGTCCTACAATGAGCAGTTCTTC. Its translation: CASSSGGSYNEQFF.